Shown below are 9 T cell receptor beta chains from a single sample sequenced in a study of regulatory and conventional T cells in RAG deficiency. The sorted conventional CD4+ T cells were CD25-low and CD127-high, with genomic DNA sequenced. The protocol was immunoSEQ multiplex PCR, while the TCRdb copy is restricted to in-frame clones and leaves out a portion. The sample consists of almost 35,000 clones, about 78% of them appearing once. The same sample was also studied in work on regulatory T cells. That source adds: The PCR used 52 TRBV and 13 TRBJ primers.

Sequenced input: CD4+ effector T cells sorted from blood. These receptors were taken from a human donor in good health.

V usage is TRBV2 and J usage is TRBJ2-7; D is unclear. The germline V gene encodes CDR1 SNHLY and CDR2 FYNNEI. The V gene lost 7 bases and the J gene lost 2 bases, with 15 bases spanning the gap. The CDR3 loop spans 14 amino acids. The DNA of the CDR3 is TGTGCCAGCACCAAAGCCCCAGGCCCCTACGAGCAGTACTTC. Protein sequence: CASTKAPGPYEQYF.

This rearrangement joins TRBV5-1 to TRBJ1-4, with a possible D match to TRBD1 (5 bases). Between the trimmed V and J ends, which lost 0 bases and 7 bases, there was a span of 13 bases. Germline assignment: CDR1 SGHRS and CDR2 YFSETQ. The CDR3 has 15 residues. DNA for the CDR3: TGCGCCAGCAGCTTGGACCCAGGGAGTGGTGAAAAACTGTTTTTT. Translating gives CASSLDPGSGEKLFF.

This rearrangement joins TRBV18 to TRBJ1-2; TRBD1 agrees at 8 bases. V lost 4 bases, J lost 5 bases, and 9 bases stayed unmatched. The CDR3 runs to 15 residues. Germline CDR1 and CDR2: KGHSH and LQKENI. The CDR3 DNA reads as TGTGCCAGCTCACTTGGGACAGGCCTTAAGTATGGCTACACCTTC. It is translated as CASSLGTGLKYGYTF. Complete variable domain (other parts from reference TRBV18 and TRBJ1-2): NAGVMQNPRHLVRRRGQEARLRCSPMKGHSHVYWYRQLPEEGLKFMVYLQKENIIDESGMPKERFSAEFPKEGPSILRIQQVVRGDSAAYFCASSLGTGLKYGYTFGSGTRLTVV.

This clone was counted once. V gene TRBV11-2 combines with J gene TRBJ2-7, with 7 bases that match TRBD1. The length of the CDR3 is 13 residues. V was pared by 3 bases and J by 2 bases, with 1 base of the junction left unmatched. Per the germline V gene, CDR1 is SGHAT and CDR2 is FQNNGV. CDR3 nucleotide sequence: TGTGCCAGCAGCTTGGGACAGACCTACGAGCAGTACTTC. Amino acid sequence: CASSLGQTYEQYF.

This clone was picked up one time. The chain joins TRBV5-8 to TRBJ1-5; 9 nucleotides align to TRBD1. The germline CDR1 and CDR2 sequences are SGHTS and YDEGEE. CDR3 length: 18 amino acids. V dropped 6 bases and J dropped 2; count of bases not matched to a gene: 15. The CDR3: CASKLPGQGFFGNQPQHF. For the CDR3, the DNA is TGTGCCAGCAAACTTCCGGGACAGGGATTTTTCGGCAATCAGCCCCAGCATTTT. Full variable domain (remainder filled in from reference TRBV5-8 and TRBJ1-5): EAGVTQSPTHLIKTRGQQATLRCSPISGHTSVYWYQQALGLGLQFLLWYDEGEERNRGNFPPRFSGRQFPNYSSELNVNALELEDSALYLCASKLPGQGFFGNQPQHFGDGTRLSIL.

Regarding this clone: Different DNA sequences within this sample yield the same CDR3. V usage is TRBV18 and J usage is TRBJ1-5; D remains unclear. The germline V and J ends were trimmed by 0 bases and 7 bases, with 4 bases remaining between them. CDR3 length: 12 residues. Per the germline V gene, CDR1 is KGHSH and CDR2 is LQKENI. The CDR3 DNA sequence: TGTGCCAGCTCACCACCCGGACAGCCCCAGCATTTT. Translation gives CASSPPGQPQHF.

This clone was seen a few times. This rearrangement joins TRBV6-1 to TRBJ1-6; a weak D match, TRBD1 (5 bases). The CDR3 length is 17 residues. Germline CDR1 reads MNHNS; CDR2 reads SASEGT. Trimming took 2 bases from V and 0 from J, leaving 11 bases between them. CDR3 loop: CASSERAGSSYNSPLHF. The CDR3 DNA follows: TGTGCCAGCAGTGAAAGGGCAGGGAGCTCCTATAATTCACCCCTCCACTTT.

This clone occurred a few times. The chain is built from TRBV6-1 and TRBJ1-5; 10 nucleotides align to TRBD1. This CDR3 region has 15 residues. CDR1 and CDR2 (germline): MNHNS, SASEGT. The ends lost 6 bases at V and 7 bases at J; junction bases unmatched: 9. The CDR3 region is CASRRQGALGQPQHF. CDR3 DNA: TGTGCCAGCAGGAGACAGGGGGCCTTGGGACAGCCCCAGCATTTT.

The CDR3 DNA is TGTGCCAGCAGCCCCCAAAGCCGGGCCACCGGGCAGTACTTC. As protein: CASSPQSRATGQYF. The chain is built from TRBV7-2 and TRBJ2-7; no clear D gene. Germline-derived CDR1 and CDR2 are SGHTA and FQGNSA. This CDR3 spans 14 amino acids. V gave up 5 bases and J gave up 9 bases, with 20 bases separating them.